One sample yielded the 21 T cell receptor beta chains listed below, sequenced in a study of shared clonotypes between healthy human individuals. TCRdb keeps only in-frame clones here, not all; method: immunoSEQ multiplex PCR. The table lists 850,000 to 1,100,000 clones, roughly 77% of them singletons. The material sequenced was memory CD4+ T cells from PBMCs. Subset indicated: CD45RA-negative fraction. Receptor source: a man between 18 and 35 years old in good health. Some clones in this sample may be carry-over from other donors' samples.

This clone was seen a few times. The rearrangement links TRBV4-1 to TRBJ2-3; D remains ambiguous. This CDR3 is built from 11 residues. CDR1 is MGHRA, CDR2 YSYEKL, per germline. Trimming cost V 2 bases and J 6 bases, with 3 bases left between them. The CDR3 DNA sequence: TGCGCCAGCAGCCAATTGGATACGCAGTATTTT. Its protein is CASSQLDTQYF.

The genes are TRBV7-9 and TRBJ1-1, with D possibly TRBD1 on 5 matching bases. Trimming took off 4 bases at V and 1 base at J, with 10 bases between the two ends. Germline V gene lookup returns CDR1 SEHNR and CDR2 FQNEAQ (reference sequence). This CDR3 spans 14 amino acids. The CDR3 reads CASSYDSKNTEAFF. As DNA, the CDR3 is TGTGCCAGCAGCTACGACAGCAAGAACACTGAAGCTTTCTTT.

This chain joins TRBV10-3 and TRBJ2-7, with D perhaps assigned TRBD1 or TRBD2 (5 bases each). Germline CDR1 ENHRY, CDR2 SYGVKD. The ends were cut back, 7 bases at V and 7 bases at J, with 11 bases in the middle. The CDR3 runs 11 residues. The CDR3 DNA reads TGTGCCATCACCAGGGACGGGGAGCAGTACTTC. Translation: CAITRDGEQYF.

The V gene is TRBV29-1, the J gene TRBJ2-7, with a possible D match to TRBD1 (5 bases). CDR3 length: 12 amino acids. Germline CDR1 reads SQVTM; CDR2 reads ANQGSEA. V was shortened by 2 bases and J by 3 bases, with 8 bases between the two germline ends. The CDR3 nucleotides are TGCAGCGTTGAACAGGGCATCTACGAGCAGTACTTC. Translating gives CSVEQGIYEQYF.

The sample holds a few counts of this clone. This chain uses TRBV6-5 with TRBJ2-7, with 10 nucleotides matching TRBD2. In germline, CDR1 is MNHEY, CDR2 SVGAGI. The CDR3 sequence is 14 residues long. The ends lost 6 bases at V and 4 bases at J; junction bases unmatched: 6. CDR3 coding DNA: TGTGCCAGCAGAAAACTAGCGGGGATTTACGAGCAGTACTTC. It codes for CASRKLAGIYEQYF.

This clone appeared a few times. The chain links TRBV21-1 to TRBJ1-1; the table calls TRBD1, which could not be checked here. TRBV21-1 is a known pseudogene. CDR3 length equals 16 residues. This chain's CDR3 is CASSFSGAGEYTEAFF. The CDR3 DNA sequence: TGTGCCAGCAGCTTCTCAGGGGCAGGGGAGTACACTGAAGCTTTCTTT.

This clone was observed a handful of times. CDR3 sequence reads: CASGFQGATEAFF. Written as DNA, the CDR3 is TGTGCTAGTGGTTTTCAGGGGGCTACTGAAGCTTTCTTT. The chain carries TRBV12-5 and TRBJ1-1; 8 bases line up with TRBD1. The V and J ends lost 3 bases and 5 bases, in that order; junction bases with no gene match: 2. The CDR3 runs to 13 residues. Germline CDR1 LGHNT, CDR2 FRNRAP.

The chain recombines TRBV30 with TRBJ1-1, with D possibly matching TRBD1 (5 bases). CDR3 length: 14 residues. Germline assignment: CDR1 GTSNPN and CDR2 SVGIG (reference sequence). V was shortened by 0 bases and J by 3 bases, with 11 bases between the two germline ends. The CDR3 DNA reads TGTGCCTGGAGTGTAGAGGGGCTGGACACTGAAGCTTTCTTT. It is translated as CAWSVEGLDTEAFF.

The V and J genes are TRBV18 and TRBJ1-4, with D unclear. CDR1 and CDR2 (germline): KGHSH, LQKENI. The CDR3 is 13 residues long. V was shortened by 2 bases and J by 13 bases, with 14 bases between the two germline ends. This CDR3 reads CASSPDRGSALFF. The CDR3 DNA is TGTGCCAGCTCACCAGACCGCGGCAGCGCACTGTTTTTT.

The V and J genes are TRBV18 and TRBJ2-3; possible D gene TRBD2, 5 bases. Germline V gene data show CDR1 as KGHSH and CDR2 as LQKENI. V was clipped by 1 base and J by 0 bases, with 8 bases between them. The CDR3 consists of 15 residues. CDR3 amino acids: CASSPRSSSTDTQYF. The DNA of the CDR3 is TGTGCCAGCTCACCACGGTCTAGCAGCACAGATACGCAGTATTTT.

The rearrangement joins TRBV4-2 to TRBJ1-5; D possibly corresponds to TRBD1 (6 bases). Trimming cost V 2 bases and J 4 bases, with 15 bases left between them. Germline V CDR1 and CDR2: LGHNA, YNFKEQ. The CDR3 totals 16 residues. The CDR3 DNA sequence: TGTGCCAGCAGCCAACGGTCGGACAGTGGGAATCAGCCCCAGCATTTT. Residues: CASSQRSDSGNQPQHF.

In this sample, this clone turned up a few times. The V gene is TRBV10-3, the J gene TRBJ1-2; no reliable D call. V was shortened by 4 bases and J by 6 bases, with 12 bases between the two germline ends. This CDR3 comprises 13 residues. CDR1 and CDR2 (germline): ENHRY, SYGVKD. Here the CDR3 reads CAISAQPRDGYTF. CDR3 sequence (DNA): TGTGCCATCAGTGCACAGCCCCGGGATGGCTACACCTTC.

The V call is TRBV27, the J call TRBJ2-5, with 7 bases matching TRBD1. CDR1 and CDR2 from the germline V gene are MNHEY and SMNVEV (reference sequence). The V segment lost 5 bases and the J segment 5 bases; nucleotides outside the gene matches: 8. The CDR3 is 14 amino acids. The CDR3 loop is CASSPRQGRETQYF. The CDR3 coding sequence is TGTGCCAGCAGTCCGCGACAGGGCCGGGAGACCCAGTACTTC.

The rearrangement links TRBV6-1 to TRBJ1-5; D might be TRBD1 (5 bases). Per the germline V gene, CDR1 is MNHNS and CDR2 is SASEGT. With 3 bases removed from V and 7 bases from J, the gap between germline ends came to 16 bases. The CDR3 extends over 15 amino acids. CDR3 DNA: TGTGCCAGCAGTGAGTTTGGGGCGTTAGGGCAGCCCCAGCATTTT. This translates into CASSEFGALGQPQHF.

A note on this clone: This could be a read error, since a much larger clone is one nucleotide away. This sequence joins TRBV28 and TRBJ1-5; 11 bases map to TRBD1. This CDR3 spans 15 amino acids. Germline V gives CDR1 MDHEN, CDR2 SYDVKM. Trimming removed 8 bases from V and 8 bases from J; junction bases left unmatched: 11. The CDR3: CASGPGDRGRKPQHF. CDR3 sequence (DNA): TGTGCCAGCGGTCCAGGGGACAGGGGGAGGAAGCCCCAGCATTTT.

V and J are TRBV4-2 and TRBJ2-5, with 13 nucleotides matching TRBD2. This CDR3 spans 17 amino acids. The junction had 5 bases not matched to a gene; V was cut back by 0 bases and J by 4 bases. Looked up from germline, CDR1 is LGHNA and CDR2 is YNFKEQ. The CDR3 sequence is CASSQDHRLAGGETQYF. The CDR3 DNA follows: TGTGCCAGCAGCCAAGACCACAGACTAGCGGGAGGAGAGACCCAGTACTTC.

This clone turned up a few times. The same CDR3 is also encoded by other DNA sequences in this sample. The chain joins TRBV7-2 to TRBJ1-1, with D hard to call. CDR1 is SGHTA, CDR2 FQGNSA, per germline. Between the trimmed V and J ends, which lost 1 base and 5 bases, there was a span of 8 bases. This CDR3 spans 13 amino acids. CDR3 nucleotides: TGTGCCAGCAGCTTAGAGAGGGATACTGAAGCTTTCTTT. It translates to CASSLERDTEAFF.

The chain combines TRBV5-1 with TRBJ2-2, with unresolved D. V lost 4 bases to trimming and J lost 6 bases, with 13 bases between them. The V gene's germline CDR1 is SGHRS and CDR2 YFSETQ. The CDR3 extends over 14 amino acids. In DNA form, the CDR3 reads TGCGCCAGCAGCCGATCAGCCCTACCCGGGGAGCTGTTTTTT. This codes for CASSRSALPGELFF.

This clone was detected a few times. The chain carries TRBV20-1 and TRBJ2-5, with D maybe TRBD2 (5 bases). The J call may not be correct, given that the DNA end is closer to TRBJ2-7. CDR1 DFQATT and CDR2 SNEGSKA come from the germline V gene (reference sequence). The CDR3 totals 11 residues. The CDR3 protein is CSVSGSYEQYF. The CDR3 DNA sequence: TGCAGTGTAAGCGGCTCCTACGAGCAGTACTTC.

The chain combines TRBV13 with TRBJ2-3; D not resolved. The germline V and J ends were trimmed by 5 bases and 2 bases, with 11 bases remaining between them. The CDR3 length is 14 residues. Germline V gene data show CDR1 as PRHDT and CDR2 as FYEKMQ (reference sequence). The CDR3 loop is CASSTSRSTDTQYF. The CDR3, as DNA: TGTGCCAGCAGCACCTCTCGTTCCACAGATACGCAGTATTTT.

The CDR3 loop reads CASSGVLRNTEAFF. The CDR3, as DNA: TGTGCCAGCAGTGGGGTCTTACGGAACACTGAAGCTTTCTTT. The rearrangement joins TRBV2 to TRBJ1-1; no definite D call. V was trimmed by 4 bases and J by 1 base, leaving 10 bases between them. The CDR3 consists of 14 residues. Germline CDR1 SNHLY, CDR2 FYNNEI.